Listed below are T cell receptor beta chains from one sample, sequenced in a study of shared clonotypes between healthy human individuals. This table comes from immunoSEQ multiplex PCR, and its TCRdb copy is limited to in-frame clones, with some not included. Altogether about 530,000 clones are present, almost 97% being singletons, with the ten largest covering approximately 0.06%. The sample was naive CD4+ T cells sorted from blood. The receptors stem from a woman aged 25 to 39 in good health. The CDR3 runs from the conserved cysteine through the conserved F or W. Fields, in order: V gene, D gene, J gene, clone size, CDR3 protein, CDR3 DNA. A D gene is named only where the DNA matches it firmly. Expanded clones are given a class, and other clones once, few, many or no size at all.

v_call: TRBV27
d_call: NA
j_call: TRBJ1-4
clone_size: once
cdr3_aa: CASSLQGFREKLFF
cdr3_nt: TGTGCCAGCAGTCTCCAGGGGTTTCGTGAAAAACTGTTTTTT

v_call: TRBV7-2
d_call: TRBD1
j_call: TRBJ1-5
clone_size: few
cdr3_aa: CASSLETGRTQPQHF
cdr3_nt: TGTGCCAGCAGCTTGGAGACAGGGAGAACTCAGCCCCAGCATTTT

v_call: TRBV28
d_call: NA
j_call: TRBJ2-7
clone_size: NA
cdr3_aa: CASTTGFEQYF
cdr3_nt: TGTGCCAGCACCACAGGCTTTGAGCAGTACTTC

v_call: TRBV5-1
d_call: NA
j_call: TRBJ1-6
clone_size: NA
cdr3_aa: CASSKEIGMISSPLHF
cdr3_nt: TGCGCCAGCAGCAAAGAGATCGGAATGATAAGCTCACCCCTCCACTTT

v_call: TRBV7-9
d_call: TRBD2
j_call: TRBJ2-1
clone_size: NA
cdr3_aa: CASSPPRTSGRRGDEQFF
cdr3_nt: TGTGCCAGCAGCCCTCCCAGGACTAGCGGGAGGAGGGGGGATGAGCAGTTCTTC

v_call: TRBV5-6
d_call: NA
j_call: TRBJ2-5
clone_size: NA
cdr3_aa: CASSLVGQETQYF
cdr3_nt: TGTGCCAGCAGCTTGGTAGGCCAAGAGACCCAGTACTTC

v_call: TRBV28
d_call: NA
j_call: TRBJ1-6
clone_size: few
cdr3_aa: CASGTPQGVQSPLHF
cdr3_nt: TGTGCCAGCGGGACACCACAGGGAGTACAATCACCCCTCCACTTT

v_call: TRBV29-1
d_call: NA
j_call: TRBJ2-7
clone_size: NA
cdr3_aa: CSVEDSNPRREQYF
cdr3_nt: TGCAGCGTTGAAGATTCGAACCCCCGGCGGGAGCAGTACTTC

v_call: TRBV2
d_call: NA
j_call: TRBJ1-2
clone_size: once
cdr3_aa: CASTPNYGYTF
cdr3_nt: TGTGCCAGCACCCCCAACTATGGCTACACCTTC

v_call: TRBV9
d_call: NA
j_call: TRBJ2-6
clone_size: NA
cdr3_aa: CASSTWLGGGSGANVLTF
cdr3_nt: TGTGCCAGCAGCACCTGGCTTGGAGGGGGCTCTGGGGCCAACGTCCTGACTTTC

v_call: TRBV6-1
d_call: TRBD1
j_call: TRBJ2-1
clone_size: NA
cdr3_aa: CASSEAGGQDHHGSYNEQFF
cdr3_nt: TGTGCCAGCAGTGAAGCCGGGGGACAGGACCATCATGGCTCCTACAATGAGCAGTTCTTC

v_call: TRBV28
d_call: TRBD1
j_call: TRBJ1-2
clone_size: NA
cdr3_aa: CASSWDRDYGYTF
cdr3_nt: TGTGCCAGCAGTTGGGACAGGGACTATGGCTACACCTTC

v_call: TRBV5-8
d_call: NA
j_call: TRBJ1-2
clone_size: NA
cdr3_aa: CASSWVGTWYGYTF
cdr3_nt: TGTGCCAGCAGCTGGGTGGGAACGTGGTATGGCTACACCTTC

v_call: TRBV11-2
d_call: NA
j_call: TRBJ1-2
clone_size: once
cdr3_aa: CASSFQGGIDGYTF
cdr3_nt: TGTGCCAGCAGCTTTCAGGGAGGAATAGATGGCTACACCTTC

v_call: TRBV23-1
d_call: TRBD1
j_call: TRBJ1-5
clone_size: NA
cdr3_aa: CASISRGQGFYSNQPQHF
cdr3_nt: TGCGCCAGCATCTCGAGGGGACAGGGCTTTTACAGCAATCAGCCCCAGCATTTT

v_call: TRBV28
d_call: NA
j_call: TRBJ2-1
clone_size: once
cdr3_aa: CASATPAPYNEQFF
cdr3_nt: TGTGCCAGCGCAACGCCAGCCCCCTACAATGAGCAGTTCTTC

v_call: TRBV21-1
d_call: NA
j_call: TRBJ1-2
clone_size: NA
cdr3_aa: CASSIVRRKGVAGGGYGYTF
cdr3_nt: TGTGCCAGCAGCATCGTGAGGAGAAAAGGGGTTGCAGGGGGCGGCTATGGCTACACCTTC

v_call: TRBV5-1
d_call: TRBD1
j_call: TRBJ1-3
clone_size: NA
cdr3_aa: CASSPRTGTVGNTIYF
cdr3_nt: TGCGCCAGCAGCCCCCGGACAGGGACGGTGGGAAACACCATATATTTT

v_call: TRBV20-1
d_call: NA
j_call: TRBJ2-3
clone_size: NA
cdr3_aa: CSVGGTDTQYF
cdr3_nt: TGCAGTGTTGGCGGCACAGATACGCAGTATTTT

v_call: TRBV10-3
d_call: TRBD1
j_call: TRBJ2-7
clone_size: NA
cdr3_aa: CAIRAEGVTGLYEQYF
cdr3_nt: TGTGCCATCCGGGCAGAGGGAGTGACAGGGCTATACGAGCAGTACTTC

v_call: TRBV30
d_call: TRBD1
j_call: TRBJ2-5
clone_size: once
cdr3_aa: CAWSVARWQGAWETQYF
cdr3_nt: TGTGCCTGGAGTGTAGCCAGGTGGCAGGGGGCGTGGGAGACCCAGTACTTC

v_call: TRBV7-9
d_call: NA
j_call: TRBJ1-2
clone_size: NA
cdr3_aa: CASSLEARDYAYGYTF
cdr3_nt: TGTGCCAGCAGCTTAGAGGCCCGGGACTATGCTTATGGCTACACCTTC

v_call: TRBV20-1
d_call: NA
j_call: TRBJ2-1
clone_size: NA
cdr3_aa: CSVTRSDEQFF
cdr3_nt: TGCAGTGTTACCCGGAGCGATGAGCAGTTCTTC

v_call: TRBV19
d_call: TRBD1
j_call: TRBJ1-5
clone_size: NA
cdr3_aa: CASSIGTGPGSF
cdr3_nt: TGTGCCAGTAGTATTGGGACAGGGCCTGGTTCGTTT

v_call: TRBV10-2
d_call: NA
j_call: TRBJ2-7
clone_size: NA
cdr3_aa: CASSESVIGEQYF
cdr3_nt: TGCGCCAGCAGTGAGTCGGTTATTGGGGAGCAGTACTTC

v_call: TRBV14
d_call: TRBD1
j_call: TRBJ1-1
clone_size: NA
cdr3_aa: CASSQQGGNTEAFF
cdr3_nt: TGTGCCAGCAGCCAACAGGGGGGGAACACTGAAGCTTTCTTT

v_call: TRBV29-1
d_call: NA
j_call: TRBJ2-7
clone_size: once
cdr3_aa: CSVGTTYEQYF
cdr3_nt: TGCAGCGTGGGGACAACCTACGAGCAGTACTTC

v_call: TRBV5-1
d_call: TRBD2
j_call: TRBJ2-7
clone_size: NA
cdr3_aa: CASSPPVAGGSYEQYF
cdr3_nt: TGCGCCAGCAGCCCCCCAGTAGCGGGAGGGTCCTACGAGCAGTACTTC

v_call: TRBV5-1
d_call: NA
j_call: TRBJ2-3
clone_size: NA
cdr3_aa: CASSWESRSTDTQYF
cdr3_nt: TGCGCCAGCAGCTGGGAAAGTCGCAGCACAGATACGCAGTATTTT

v_call: TRBV30
d_call: NA
j_call: TRBJ2-1
clone_size: NA
cdr3_aa: CAWSVVGPNYNEQFF
cdr3_nt: TGTGCCTGGAGTGTAGTTGGGCCGAACTACAATGAGCAGTTCTTC

v_call: TRBV7-8
d_call: TRBD1
j_call: TRBJ2-7
clone_size: NA
cdr3_aa: CASSWGGQGLTEQYF
cdr3_nt: TGTGCCAGCAGCTGGGGCGGACAGGGGCTTACCGAGCAGTACTTC

v_call: TRBV28
d_call: NA
j_call: TRBJ1-6
clone_size: NA
cdr3_aa: CATGGRYNSPLHF
cdr3_nt: TGTGCCACGGGGGGACGGTATAATTCACCCCTCCACTTT

v_call: TRBV19
d_call: NA
j_call: TRBJ2-7
clone_size: NA
cdr3_aa: CASSISRGAYEQYF
cdr3_nt: TGTGCCAGTAGTATCTCCAGGGGTGCCTACGAGCAGTACTTC

v_call: TRBV28
d_call: NA
j_call: TRBJ1-1
clone_size: NA
cdr3_aa: CASSSENSAEAFF
cdr3_nt: TGTGCCAGCAGCTCCGAAAACAGCGCTGAAGCTTTCTTT

v_call: TRBV6-1
d_call: NA
j_call: TRBJ2-7
clone_size: NA
cdr3_aa: CASSEDPQIIQGAYEQYF
cdr3_nt: TGTGCCAGCAGTGAAGACCCACAAATTATTCAGGGAGCCTACGAGCAGTACTTC

v_call: TRBV2
d_call: NA
j_call: TRBJ1-1
clone_size: NA
cdr3_aa: CASSLTKNTEAFF
cdr3_nt: TGTGCCAGCAGCTTGACCAAGAACACTGAAGCTTTCTTT

v_call: TRBV11-2
d_call: TRBD1
j_call: TRBJ2-7
clone_size: NA
cdr3_aa: CASSSAGQGYYEQYF
cdr3_nt: TGTGCCAGCAGCTCCGCGGGACAGGGTTACTACGAGCAGTACTTC

v_call: TRBV5-1
d_call: NA
j_call: TRBJ1-5
clone_size: NA
cdr3_aa: CASSLRGNQPQHF
cdr3_nt: TGCGCCAGCAGCTTGAGGGGCAATCAGCCCCAGCATTTT

v_call: TRBV11-3
d_call: NA
j_call: TRBJ1-4
clone_size: once
cdr3_aa: CASSFYMEKLFF
cdr3_nt: TGTGCCAGCAGCTTCTACATGGAAAAACTGTTTTTT

v_call: TRBV6-1
d_call: TRBD1
j_call: TRBJ2-7
clone_size: NA
cdr3_aa: CASRAGQGALGEQYF
cdr3_nt: TGTGCCAGCAGAGCGGGACAGGGGGCCCTGGGCGAGCAGTACTTC

v_call: TRBV29-1
d_call: TRBD2
j_call: TRBJ2-7
clone_size: NA
cdr3_aa: CSVGLRLAGSYEQYF
cdr3_nt: TGCAGCGTTGGACTCAGACTAGCGGGATCCTACGAGCAGTACTTC

v_call: TRBV19
d_call: TRBD2
j_call: TRBJ2-1
clone_size: NA
cdr3_aa: CASSTQAAGGFSEQFF
cdr3_nt: TGTGCCAGTAGTACACAGGCAGCGGGAGGGTTTAGTGAGCAGTTCTTC

v_call: TRBV11-2
d_call: NA
j_call: TRBJ1-4
clone_size: NA
cdr3_aa: CASSLAGNEKLFF
cdr3_nt: TGTGCCAGCAGCTTAGCAGGGAATGAAAAACTGTTTTTT

v_call: TRBV5-1
d_call: NA
j_call: TRBJ1-4
clone_size: NA
cdr3_aa: CASSLQAREEKLFF
cdr3_nt: TGCGCCAGCAGCTTGCAAGCCAGGGAAGAAAAACTGTTTTTT

v_call: TRBV5-1
d_call: TRBD2
j_call: TRBJ2-2
clone_size: NA
cdr3_aa: CASSTSGRNTGELFF
cdr3_nt: TGCGCCAGCAGCACTAGCGGGAGGAACACCGGGGAGCTGTTTTTT

v_call: TRBV9
d_call: NA
j_call: TRBJ2-7
clone_size: NA
cdr3_aa: CASSVGDRLVTDEQYF
cdr3_nt: TGTGCCAGCAGCGTAGGAGACCGATTAGTAACCGACGAGCAGTACTTC

v_call: TRBV2
d_call: NA
j_call: TRBJ1-5
clone_size: NA
cdr3_aa: CASTEGRRISNQPQHF
cdr3_nt: TGTGCCAGCACCGAGGGGCGGAGGATTAGCAATCAGCCCCAGCATTTT

v_call: TRBV27
d_call: NA
j_call: TRBJ1-1
clone_size: NA
cdr3_aa: CASSPFRGTEAFF
cdr3_nt: TGTGCCAGCAGCCCGTTTCGAGGCACTGAAGCTTTCTTT

v_call: TRBV5-1
d_call: NA
j_call: TRBJ2-3
clone_size: NA
cdr3_aa: CASSSPQGTDTQYF
cdr3_nt: TGCGCCAGCAGCTCGCCCCAGGGAACAGATACGCAGTATTTT

v_call: TRBV6-1
d_call: NA
j_call: TRBJ1-5
clone_size: few
cdr3_aa: CASGGQNNQPQHF
cdr3_nt: TGTGCCAGCGGCGGACAGAATAATCAGCCCCAGCATTTT

v_call: TRBV9
d_call: NA
j_call: TRBJ1-2
clone_size: NA
cdr3_aa: CASSVPSGIGGYTF
cdr3_nt: TGTGCCAGCAGCGTCCCATCAGGGATTGGCGGCTACACCTTC

v_call: TRBV10-3
d_call: TRBD2
j_call: TRBJ2-1
clone_size: NA
cdr3_aa: CAISLAGGSYNEQFF
cdr3_nt: TGTGCCATCAGCTTAGCGGGAGGCTCCTACAATGAGCAGTTCTTC

v_call: TRBV28
d_call: NA
j_call: TRBJ1-2
clone_size: NA
cdr3_aa: CASSSRPGDRTF
cdr3_nt: TGTGCCAGCAGTTCGCGCCCGGGGGATCGGACCTTC

v_call: TRBV25-1
d_call: NA
j_call: TRBJ1-5
clone_size: NA
cdr3_aa: CASSDEFSNQPQHF
cdr3_nt: TGTGCCAGCAGTGATGAGTTCAGCAATCAGCCCCAGCATTTT

v_call: TRBV7-8
d_call: NA
j_call: TRBJ2-4
clone_size: NA
cdr3_aa: CASSWRTGDIQYF
cdr3_nt: TGTGCCAGCAGCTGGCGGACGGGGGACATTCAGTACTTC

v_call: TRBV7-2
d_call: TRBD1
j_call: TRBJ1-1
clone_size: NA
cdr3_aa: CASSLTGTGNTEAFF
cdr3_nt: TGTGCCAGCAGCTTGACCGGGACAGGGAACACTGAAGCTTTCTTT

v_call: TRBV28
d_call: NA
j_call: TRBJ2-4
clone_size: NA
cdr3_aa: CASSPDTGLEDF
cdr3_nt: TGTGCCAGCAGTCCGGACACAGGGCTCGAGGACTTC